What follows is one TCR beta chain and its context. The source of the sample is a study of blood T cell repertoires in COVID-19. Here immunoSEQ multiplex PCR was the method, and the copy in TCRdb shows in-frame clones only, minus some. The sample has over 100,000 clones, about 80% seen once. CDR1 LGHDT and CDR2 YNNKEL come from the germline V gene (reference sequence). Trimming stripped 1 base from V and 5 bases from J, with 8 bases between. CDR3 size: 14 residues. Sequences were obtained from peripheral blood. The sequence came from a man aged 60 to 75 with acute or convalescent COVID-19. This rearrangement joins TRBV3-1 (or the pseudogene TRBV3-2) to TRBJ2-2; D is undetermined. This chain's CDR3 is CASSQVIVTGELFF. The CDR3 nucleotides read TGTGCCAGCAGCCAAGTAATAGTGACCGGGGAGCTGTTTTTT.